Here is one T cell receptor beta chain with its context. The assay was immunoSEQ multiplex PCR, and TCRdb's table has in-frame clones only and misses some. The sample carries about 28,000 clones, 90% to 95% recorded once. Trimming shortened V by 2 bases and J by 8 bases, and 6 bases separated the two germline ends. Germline CDR1 and CDR2: SEHNR and FQNEAQ (reference sequence). The CDR3 length is 11 residues. These data belong to a study of T cell changes during pregnancy in multiple sclerosis. The specimen comprised peripheral blood, sampled in the first trimester of pregnancy. The receptor's source is a female donor in good health, enrolled as a control in a pregnancy study. The chain is built from TRBV7-9 and TRBJ2-5; D gene ambiguous. CDR3 residues: CASSLSDTQYF. As DNA, the CDR3 is TGTGCCAGCAGCTTAAGCGATACCCAGTACTTC. The complete variable domain, with remaining parts taken from reference TRBV7-9 and TRBJ2-5, reads DTGVSQNPRHKITKRGQNVTFRCDPISEHNRLYWYRQTLGQGPEFLTYFQNEAQLEKSRLLSDRFSAERPKGSFSTLEIQRTEQGDSAMYLCASSLSDTQYFGPGTRLLVL.